One and the same sample provided the 32 T cell receptor beta chains below, sequenced in a study of T-cell reconstitution after alpha-beta-depleted transplantation in children. Unique molecular identifiers were used in preparing the TCRbeta library. TCRdb ran MiXCR on the PCR reads and lists one entry per CDR3 protein. The sample holds some 500,000 distinct CDR3 sequences, around 19% seen once. Specimen: PBMCs from the stem cell graft donor, collected from the stem cell graft. Source of these receptors: a human donor who donated a stem cell graft to a child with acute lymphoblastic leukemia.

The V call is TRBV7-6, the J call TRBJ2-7, with D hard to call. The germline CDR1 and CDR2 sequences are SGHVS and FNYEAQ. CDR3 length equals 14 residues. V was pared by 5 bases and J by 5 bases, with 16 bases between. CDR3 DNA sequence: TGTGCCAGCAGCCCGGTTGAGAGGCCCCACGAGCAGTACTTC. Translation: CASSPVERPHEQYF.

This rearrangement joins TRBV7-6 to TRBJ2-5, with 9 nucleotides matching TRBD2. Per germline, CDR1 SGHVS and CDR2 FNYEAQ. The CDR3 consists of 15 residues. V dropped 6 bases and J dropped 5; count of bases not matched to a gene: 10. The CDR3 bases are TGTGCCAGCAGAGAACTGGCGGGAGGGGATGAGACCCAGTACTTC. Translated: CASRELAGGDETQYF.

This chain links TRBV27 with TRBJ1-5; TRBD1 might be the D (5 bases). With 3 bases removed from V and 7 bases from J, the gap between germline ends came to 13 bases. Germline loops: CDR1 MNHEY, CDR2 SMNVEV (reference sequence). The CDR3 contains 14 residues. The DNA for the CDR3 is TGTGCCAGCAGTTTGGAGGGGATCGGGCAGCCCCAGCATTTT. Translated: CASSLEGIGQPQHF.

V usage is TRBV20-1 and J usage is TRBJ2-7, with 10 bases fitting TRBD2. The CDR3 totals 14 residues. V shed 5 bases and J 3 bases; nucleotides not matched to a gene: 7. Germline loops: CDR1 DFQATT, CDR2 SNEGSKA (reference sequence). The CDR3 spells CSAAGTSVYYEQYF. The CDR3 DNA reads as TGCAGTGCTGCCGGGACTAGCGTATACTACGAGCAGTACTTC.

The CDR3 here is CAWTRSNTEAFF. The CDR3 DNA reads TGTGCCTGGACGCGGTCGAACACTGAAGCTTTCTTT. The rearrangement uses TRBV30 and TRBJ1-1, with D unclear. Trimming stripped 4 bases from V and 1 base from J, with 7 bases between. Germline V gives CDR1 GTSNPN, CDR2 SVGIG (reference sequence). The CDR3 has 12 residues.

The sample holds a few counts of this clonotype. This chain joins TRBV12-3 or TRBV12-4 and TRBJ2-7; possibly TRBD2 for D (6 bases). The CDR3 loop spans 16 amino acids. V dropped 6 bases and J dropped 0 bases, with 18 bases sitting between them. CDR3 in amino acids: CASSPPRGTNSYEQYF. The CDR3 nucleotides are TGTGCCAGCAGCCCCCCACGCGGGACCAACTCCTACGAGCAGTACTTC.

The CDR3 reads CASSSTGGTGEQYF. The CDR3 DNA reads as TGTGCCAGCAGTTCGACAGGGGGGACAGGCGAGCAGTACTTC. V is TRBV27 and J is TRBJ2-7; 9 nucleotides align to TRBD1. This CDR3 has 14 residues. From germline, CDR1 is MNHEY and CDR2 SMNVEV (reference sequence). V dropped 4 bases and J dropped 6; count of bases not matched to a gene: 7.

The gene calls are TRBV24-1 and TRBJ2-2; D perhaps matches TRBD2 (5 bases). Germline V gives CDR1 KGHDR, CDR2 SFDVKD. The V and J ends lost 3 bases and 4 bases respectively, with 8 bases between them. The CDR3 is 14 amino acids. Written as DNA, the CDR3 is TGTGCCACCAGTGATAGCGGAACCACCGGGGAGCTGTTTTTT. It encodes CATSDSGTTGELFF.

This clonotype was observed a handful of times. The rearrangement uses TRBV29-1 and TRBJ1-2; D not resolved. Germline loops: CDR1 SQVTM, CDR2 ANQGSEA. V lost 3 bases to trimming and J lost 1 base, with 6 bases between them. The CDR3 consists of 12 residues. CDR3 sequence reads: CSVEAVNYGYTF. CDR3 bases: TGCAGCGTTGAGGCGGTTAACTATGGCTACACCTTC.

The chain's CDR3 is CAWKPSGTYMSSYNEQFF. The DNA of the CDR3 is TGTGCCTGGAAGCCTAGCGGGACTTACATGAGCTCCTACAATGAGCAGTTCTTC. V gene TRBV30 combines with J gene TRBJ2-1; 9 positions agree with TRBD2. Germline V gene lookup returns CDR1 GTSNPN and CDR2 SVGIG (reference sequence). V lost 4 bases to trimming and J lost 0 bases; unmatched junction nucleotides: 13. The CDR3 totals 18 residues. Together with reference TRBV30 and TRBJ2-1, the CDR3 gives the full variable domain: SQTIHQWPATLVQPVGSPLSLECTVEGTSNPNLYWYRQAAGRGLQLLFYSVGIGQISSEVPQNLSASRPQDRQFILSSKKLLLSDSGFYLCAWKPSGTYMSSYNEQFFGPGTRLTVL.

In its sample, this clonotype was seen a few times. The rearrangement links TRBV19 to TRBJ2-7; TRBD2 agrees at 10 bases. In germline, CDR1 is LNHDA, CDR2 SQIVND (reference sequence). Unmatched junction bases numbered 11, after V lost 7 bases and J lost 5 bases. The CDR3 runs 15 residues. CDR3 in DNA: TGTGCCAGTAATCGAGGTAGCGGGAGGACCCACGAGCAGTACTTC. Translation gives CASNRGSGRTHEQYF.

The V call is TRBV20-1, the J call TRBJ2-7; 12 nucleotides match TRBD2. CDR3 length equals 18 residues. Germline CDR1 DFQATT, CDR2 SNEGSKA (reference sequence). Unmatched junction bases numbered 14, after V lost 3 bases and J lost 2 bases. In DNA form, the CDR3 reads TGCAGTGCTAGGGTACCGGGACTAGCGGGTCCCTCTACCTACGAGCAGTACTTC. Residues: CSARVPGLAGPSTYEQYF.

There are many counts of this clonotype. The chain employs TRBV5-1 and TRBJ2-7; possibly TRBD2 for D (7 bases). The CDR3 consists of 15 residues. CDR1 is SGHRS, CDR2 YFSETQ, per germline. V dropped 4 bases and J dropped 0 bases, with 14 bases sitting between them. The CDR3 DNA follows: TGCGCCAGCAGCCCCCGGGGGGCGAACTCCTACGAGCAGTACTTC. Its translation: CASSPRGANSYEQYF. The variable domain in full, completed from reference TRBV5-1 and TRBJ2-7, reads KAGVTQTPRYLIKTRGQQVTLSCSPISGHRSVSWYQQTPGQGLQFLFEYFSETQRNKGNFPGRFSGRQFSNSRSEMNVSTLELGDSALYLCASSPRGANSYEQYFGPGTRLTVT.

This clonotype was detected a few times. The V and J genes are TRBV13 and TRBJ2-2, with D unresolved. With 1 base removed from V and 4 bases from J, the gap between germline ends came to 7 bases. Germline CDR1 PRHDT, CDR2 FYEKMQ (reference sequence). The CDR3 spans 14 residues. The CDR3 loop is CASSLALATGELFF. The CDR3 DNA reads TGTGCCAGCAGCTTAGCCTTGGCCACCGGGGAGCTGTTTTTT.

This clonotype was observed at least ten times. V is TRBV5-5 and J is TRBJ2-7, with 9 bases matching TRBD1. Germline-derived CDR1 and CDR2 are SGHKS and YYEKEE (reference sequence). V lost 0 bases to trimming and J lost 2 bases; unmatched junction nucleotides: 3. The CDR3 length is 15 residues. In nucleotides, the CDR3 is TGTGCCAGCAGCTTGGTCGGGGACAGGGCCTACGAGCAGTACTTC. Translating gives CASSLVGDRAYEQYF.

The table lists this clonotype with a few counts. The chain combines TRBV16 with TRBJ1-1, with D possibly TRBD1 on 6 matching bases. CDR3 length equals 14 residues. V lost 0 bases to trimming and J lost 6 bases, with 11 bases between them. CDR1 is KGHSY, CDR2 FQNENV, per germline. In DNA, the CDR3 is TGTGCCAGCAGCCAATCCCCCGGGGGCTCTGAAGCTTTCTTT. Its protein is CASSQSPGGSEAFF. The whole variable domain, remainder taken from reference TRBV16 and TRBJ1-1, is GEEVAQTPKHLVRGEGQKAKLYCAPIKGHSYVFWYQQVLKNEFKFLISFQNENVFDETGMPKERFSAKCLPNSPCSLEIQATKLEDSAVYFCASSQSPGGSEAFFGQGTRLTVV.

This clonotype turned up a few times. The gene calls are TRBV5-1 and TRBJ2-5, with TRBD2 matching over 13 bases. This CDR3 is built from 15 residues. The V gene's germline CDR1 is SGHRS and CDR2 YFSETQ. J lost 5 bases, V lost 4 bases, and 5 bases had no gene match. The CDR3 protein is CASSEGLAGVETQYF. The CDR3 bases are TGCGCCAGCAGCGAAGGACTAGCGGGAGTGGAGACCCAGTACTTC.

The CDR3 nucleotides read TGCAGTGCTAGTCCAGCGGGAGGACCCTACGAGCAGTACTTC. Protein product: CSASPAGGPYEQYF. The chain links TRBV20-1 to TRBJ2-7; 9 positions agree with TRBD2. J gave up 2 bases and V 3 bases, and 5 bases lay outside the gene matches. This CDR3 is built from 14 residues. Germline assignment: CDR1 DFQATT and CDR2 SNEGSKA (reference sequence).

In its sample, this clonotype was seen a few times. The rearrangement links TRBV12-3 or TRBV12-4 to TRBJ2-2; a weak D match, TRBD2 (5 bases). With 6 bases removed from V and 0 bases from J, the gap between germline ends came to 8 bases. The CDR3 is 14 amino acids. For the CDR3, the DNA is TGTGCCAGCAGAACACTAGCGAACACCGGGGAGCTGTTTTTT. Translated, it gives CASRTLANTGELFF.

This clonotype was seen only a few times. The chain couples TRBV5-1 to TRBJ1-2; D is unclear. Germline V CDR1 and CDR2: SGHRS, YFSETQ. Trimming removed 5 bases from V and 4 bases from J, with 15 bases in between. The CDR3 totals 14 residues. The DNA for the CDR3 is TGCGCCAGCAGGATGACGGGGTGGGGCTATGGCTACACCTTC. It translates to CASRMTGWGYGYTF.

This clonotype was picked up a small number of times. The rearrangement joins TRBV24-1 to TRBJ2-5; 11 nucleotides agree with TRBD1. After removal of 4 bases from V and 7 bases from J, the junction contained 1 base not matched to a gene. CDR1 and CDR2 from the germline V gene are KGHDR and SFDVKD. The CDR3 covers 13 residues. CDR3 DNA sequence: TGTGCCACCAGTGAGGGACAGGGGGGGACCCAGTACTTC. Encoded protein: CATSEGQGGTQYF.

This sequence joins TRBV29-1 and TRBJ1-2; perhaps TRBD1 as D (5 bases). In germline, CDR1 is SQVTM, CDR2 ANQGSEA. Trimming took off 4 bases at V and 2 bases at J, with 5 bases between the two ends. This CDR3 region has 11 residues. CDR3 loop: CSVGGNYGYTF. CDR3 nucleotides: TGCAGCGTTGGGGGCAACTATGGCTACACCTTC.

This clonotype was detected only a few times. The rearrangement links TRBV6-1 to TRBJ1-1; D unresolved. V was cut by 7 bases and J by 3 bases, with 6 bases left in between. Germline V gene lookup returns CDR1 MNHNS and CDR2 SASEGT. CDR3 size: 11 residues. Here the CDR3 DNA reads TGTGCCAGCATTTGGTACACTGAAGCTTTCTTT. Translated, it gives CASIWYTEAFF.

The chain joins TRBV12-3 or TRBV12-4 to TRBJ1-2; TRBD1 agrees at 8 bases. This CDR3 has 14 amino acids. Trimming cost V 3 bases and J 6 bases; bases outside gene matches: 6. The CDR3 spells CASSFARGLDGYTF. CDR3 bases: TGTGCCAGCAGTTTCGCCAGGGGGCTAGATGGCTACACCTTC.

The sample holds many counts of this clonotype. The CDR3 region is CASSPNRDTQYF. CDR3 DNA: TGTGCCAGCAGCCCCAACCGAGATACGCAGTATTTT. The V and J genes are TRBV3-1 and TRBJ2-3; D unresolved. V was shortened by 4 bases and J by 5 bases, with 7 bases between the two germline ends. The CDR3 contains 12 residues. Germline-derived CDR1 and CDR2 are LGHDT and YNNKEL (reference sequence).

V and J are TRBV9 and TRBJ1-1, with no clear D. The CDR3 totals 16 residues. CDR1 is SGDLS, CDR2 YYNGEE, per germline. The V gene lost 3 bases and the J gene lost 0 bases, with 15 bases spanning the gap. CDR3 sequence reads: CASSASAGWLNTEAFF. CDR3 nucleotides: TGTGCCAGCAGCGCCTCAGCGGGGTGGTTGAACACTGAAGCTTTCTTT.

The table lists this clonotype with a few counts. The chain employs TRBV5-1 and TRBJ2-1; TRBD1 matches 8 bases. Germline V gene data show CDR1 as SGHRS and CDR2 as YFSETQ. Unmatched junction bases numbered 6, after V lost 4 bases and J lost 6 bases. This CDR3 region has 14 residues. CDR3 in amino acids: CASSPGTGLNEQFF. CDR3 DNA: TGCGCCAGCAGCCCCGGGACAGGTCTCAATGAGCAGTTCTTC.

This clonotype appeared many times. CDR3 bases: TGTGCCAGCAGTCCCGGGACTAGCTATTACAATGAGCAGTTCTTC. Residues: CASSPGTSYYNEQFF. The chain combines TRBV27 with TRBJ2-1; 9 bases map to TRBD2. This CDR3 has 15 amino acids. The germline CDR1 and CDR2 sequences are MNHEY and SMNVEV (reference sequence). Trimming removed 5 bases from V and 4 bases from J; junction bases left unmatched: 6.

This clonotype has more than one count but fewer than ten. The chain recombines TRBV21-1 with TRBJ2-1; TRBD2, the D gene given by the table, was not confirmed from the DNA. TRBV21-1 is termed a pseudogene. The CDR3 is made up of 17 amino acids. The CDR3 DNA sequence: TGTGCCAGCAGCAGTCGCCGGGACTCCCATTCCTACAATGAGCAGTTCTTC. Translated: CASSSRRDSHSYNEQFF.

The chain uses TRBV24-1 and TRBJ2-3; D unclear. The V and J ends lost 3 bases and 5 bases respectively, with 8 bases between them. CDR3 length: 13 residues. Germline CDR1 KGHDR, CDR2 SFDVKD. The CDR3 is CATSDPLRDTQYF. The CDR3 region has the DNA TGTGCCACCAGTGATCCCTTGAGAGATACGCAGTATTTT.

Only a few counts were recorded for this clonotype. The chain has TRBV7-2 and TRBJ2-7; D ambiguous. This CDR3 has 11 amino acids. Germline-derived CDR1 and CDR2 are SGHTA and FQGNSA. V was clipped by 5 bases and J by 4 bases, with 6 bases between them. The DNA for the CDR3 is TGTGCCAGCAGCAAAATTTACGAGCAGTACTTC. Translating gives CASSKIYEQYF.

There are a few counts of this clonotype. The chain couples TRBV4-1 to TRBJ1-1; D is undetermined. Between the trimmed V and J ends, which lost 3 bases and 0 bases, there was a span of 5 bases. Germline V gives CDR1 MGHRA, CDR2 YSYEKL. The CDR3 has 13 residues. In nucleotides, the CDR3 is TGCGCCAGCAGCCATGGAGTGAACACTGAAGCTTTCTTT. Residues: CASSHGVNTEAFF.